The 9 T cell receptor beta chains reported below all come from one sample, sequenced in a study of shared clonotypes between healthy human individuals. Clones were sequenced by immunoSEQ multiplex PCR, and TCRdb holds only the in-frame ones, with some missing. The sample lists about 470,000 clones; around 79% were seen once. The sequenced sample consisted of PBMCs. Receptors were obtained from a middle-aged woman in good health. Some clones in this sample may be carry-over from other donors' samples.

The chain is built from TRBV7-2 and TRBJ2-1; D gene uncertain. CDR1 SGHTA and CDR2 FQGNSA come from the germline V gene. Trimming took 3 bases from V and 10 from J, leaving 13 bases between them. The CDR3 is 13 amino acids. The CDR3 spells CASSFSRLEEQFF. As DNA, the CDR3 is TGTGCCAGCAGCTTTAGTCGTCTCGAGGAGCAGTTCTTC.

This clone showed up just once. The J gene is TRBJ2-1, the V gene TRBV11-2; D ambiguous. With 2 bases removed from V and 0 bases from J, the gap between germline ends came to 11 bases. The CDR3 length is 16 residues. Germline assignment: CDR1 SGHAT and CDR2 FQNNGV. CDR3 sequence: CASSLTEWSSYNEQFF. CDR3 sequence (DNA): TGTGCCAGCAGCTTAACGGAGTGGAGCTCCTACAATGAGCAGTTCTTC.

The chain employs TRBV7-2 and TRBJ2-3; 11 bases fit TRBD2. The CDR3 covers 17 residues. Losses at the gene ends were 5 bases for V and 8 bases for J; bases not matched to a gene: 15. Germline CDR1 SGHTA, CDR2 FQGNSA. This CDR3 reads CASSPSPLAGGHGTQYF. CDR3 DNA sequence: TGTGCCAGCAGCCCGTCCCCCCTAGCGGGAGGCCACGGTACGCAGTATTTT.

The chain is built from TRBV19 and TRBJ1-2, with 8 bases lining up with TRBD1. The CDR3 contains 15 residues. In germline, CDR1 is LNHDA, CDR2 SQIVND (reference sequence). Trimming took 3 bases from V and 3 from J; bases not matched to a gene: 6. The CDR3 loop reads CASSMSGGADYGYTF. CDR3 DNA sequence: TGTGCCAGTAGTATGTCAGGGGGCGCTGACTATGGCTACACCTTC.

The J gene is TRBJ2-2, the V gene TRBV18; possible D gene TRBD1, 6 bases. V lost 3 bases and J lost 4, with 18 bases in between. Germline CDR1 KGHSH, CDR2 LQKENI. The CDR3 has 17 amino acids. The DNA of the CDR3 is TGTGCCAGCTCACCCACCCAACAGGGTCATTTCACCGGGGAGCTGTTTTTT. Its protein product is CASSPTQQGHFTGELFF.

This chain joins TRBV18 and TRBJ2-7, with TRBD2 matching over 9 bases. The CDR3 extends over 15 amino acids. The germline V gene encodes CDR1 KGHSH and CDR2 LQKENI. The V gene end was trimmed by 3 bases and the J gene end by 1 base; junction bases not matched to a gene: 4. In DNA, the CDR3 is TGTGCCAGCTCACCGGCGACTAGCGGATCCTACGAGCAGTACTTC. As protein: CASSPATSGSYEQYF.

This chain joins TRBV7-9 and TRBJ1-1; D gene unclear. V was shortened by 4 bases and J by 3 bases, with 12 bases between the two germline ends. Germline CDR1 SEHNR, CDR2 FQNEAQ (reference sequence). This CDR3 has 14 residues. The CDR3 protein is CASSSEDIYTEAFF. The DNA for the CDR3 is TGTGCCAGCAGCTCAGAAGACATCTACACTGAAGCTTTCTTT.

The chain couples TRBV10-3 to TRBJ1-1, with D possibly being TRBD1 (5 bases). Deletions cut 8 bases from V and 0 bases from J, with 16 bases between. The CDR3 contains 15 residues. The germline CDR1 and CDR2 sequences are ENHRY and SYGVKD. The CDR3 bases are TGTGCCATCGCCGGGACTCCTGGTGTGAACACTGAAGCTTTCTTT. Protein: CAIAGTPGVNTEAFF.

V and J are TRBV28 and TRBJ1-1, with TRBD1 as a possible D gene (5 bases). The V gene's germline CDR1 is MDHEN and CDR2 SYDVKM. V was cut by 8 bases and J by 6 bases, with 22 bases left in between. The CDR3 sequence is 15 residues long. The CDR3 loop is CASQGFSEVDAEAFF. The CDR3 bases are TGTGCCAGCCAGGGTTTCTCGGAGGTCGACGCTGAAGCTTTCTTT.